This T cell receptor (beta chain) was captured by sequencing in a study of a mutant IDH1 vaccine in newly diagnosed glioma. Study background: Patients received vaccination from 4-6 weeks after radiotherapy alone, or with temozolomide cycles. Previous care, which was radiotherapy, temozolomide, or both, most often involved both. Week 35 was safety follow-up visit V12; week 47 was end-of-study visit V13.

For this clone: Its specificity is not known.

Germline V lookup: CDR1 GTSNPN, CDR2 SVGIG (reference sequence). This CDR3 comprises 16 residues. The V gene end was trimmed by 5 bases and the J gene end by 3 bases; junction bases not matched to a gene: 13. Data came from immunoSEQ multiplex PCR; TCRdb stores just in-frame clones and leaves some out. The sample carries about 67,000 clones, under 85% recorded once. Time point defined: week 47, end of study. Doses of 300 ug of mutant IDH1 20-mer peptide were given with topical imiquimod. The rearrangement joins TRBV30 to TRBJ2-7; TRBD1 matches 10 bases. The sequences come from PBMCs, collected from a glioma patient whose treatment included an IDH1 peptide vaccine. The source is a man aged 25 to 40 with glioma. The CDR3, as DNA: TGTGCCTGGTCCACCGGGACAGGGGTCCAAGGCTACGAGCAGTACTTC. As protein: CAWSTGTGVQGYEQYF.